This T cell receptor (beta chain) was recorded in a study of T cells in Graves' hyperthyroidism and ophthalmopathy. Overall study findings and caveats: Clonotypes that were expanded in thyroid above 0.001 mostly appeared in blood too.

Amplified TCR beta CDR3 regions came from RNA transcripts. A first-round RT-PCR of the TCR CDR3 used the HTBI primer set. TCRdb called the multiplex PCR reads again in MiXCR, with one record for every CDR3 protein. The table has roughly 660,000 distinct CDR3 sequences, 17% seen once; the top ten hold roughly a sixth. This CDR3 comprises 16 residues. V gave up 6 bases and J gave up 4 bases; unmatched junction bases: 8. CDR1 is MDHEN, CDR2 SYDVKM, per germline. This clonotype showed up just a few times. Its specificity is not known. The hyperthyroidism patients had all been newly diagnosed, and their disease duration was under 2 months. Their ages ranged from 18 to 65 years.

The sequencing sample was made of blood. The clonotype originates from a man between 50 and 59 years old with Graves' hyperthyroidism. The chain uses TRBV28 and TRBJ2-7; 14 positions agree with TRBD2. CDR3 loop: CASRPGTSGSWYEQYF. DNA for the CDR3: TGTGCCAGCAGACCCGGGACTAGCGGGAGTTGGTACGAGCAGTACTTC.